Below, 22 T cell receptor beta chains from the same sample are listed, as sequenced in a study of regulatory T cells in long-lasting Graves disease. Building the TCR beta libraries relied on iRepertoire HTBI primers, and CDR3 regions underwent Arm-PCR. TCRdb called the multiplex PCR reads again in MiXCR, with one record for every CDR3 protein. The data hold 310,000 or so distinct CDR3 sequences, with about 20% observed a single time. Indicated time point: persistent/refractory GD, antithyroid drugs over 5 years with positive TRAb. Construction of the TCR library relied on RNA isolated from PBMCs. Sequenced material: peripheral blood mononuclear cells (PBMCs), taken when the disease was refractory, from a patient treated with antithyroid drugs. The receptor set was obtained from a female donor with Graves disease.

J is TRBJ1-3 and V is TRBV6-1; the D gene is possibly TRBD1 (6 bases). The CDR3 runs to 13 residues. Germline V gives CDR1 MNHNS, CDR2 SASEGT. Trimming left V 2 bases short and J 7 bases short, with 9 bases between. This CDR3 reads CASSENQGNTIYF. CDR3 in DNA: TGTGCCAGCAGTGAAAACCAGGGGAACACCATATATTTT.

As regards this clonotype: A read error may be the cause here, since a much bigger clone is one base away. The rearrangement joins TRBV12-3 or TRBV12-4 to TRBJ1-6, with 8 nucleotides matching TRBD1. Losses at the gene ends were 6 bases for V and 5 bases for J; bases not matched to a gene: 6. The CDR3 covers 15 residues. The CDR3 loop is CASRPDRGDNSPLHF. The CDR3 bases are TGTGCCAGCAGACCCGACAGGGGAGATAATTCACCCCTCCACTTT.

This clonotype has at least ten counts. V and J are TRBV2 and TRBJ1-5, with D uncertain. The CDR3 is 16 residues long. The germline CDR1 and CDR2 sequences are SNHLY and FYNNEI. V was pared by 3 bases and J by 6 bases, with 18 bases between. Here the CDR3 DNA reads TGTGCCAGCAGTGACACCAGCCCTTACCAGCTTCAGCCCCAGCATTTT. Its translation is CASSDTSPYQLQPQHF.

This clonotype was observed at least ten times. The chain employs TRBV11-3 and TRBJ1-1; no definite D call. Trimming shortened V by 5 bases and J by 0 bases, and 16 bases separated the two germline ends. This CDR3 is built from 16 residues. The germline CDR1 and CDR2 sequences are SGHNT and YENEEA. This CDR3 reads CASSLIRGDLNTEAFF. In nucleotides, the CDR3 is TGTGCCAGCAGCCTCATACGTGGGGATTTGAACACTGAAGCTTTCTTT.

This clonotype was counted at least ten times. The chain recombines TRBV11-2 with TRBJ2-7, with 8 bases lining up with TRBD1. The junction had 11 bases not matched to a gene; V was cut back by 2 bases and J by 2 bases. Per the germline V gene, CDR1 is SGHAT and CDR2 is FQNNGV. This CDR3 region has 17 residues. Written as DNA, the CDR3 is TGTGCCAGCAGCTTATTCCCCAGGGGGCCCACTACCTACGAGCAGTACTTC. Residues: CASSLFPRGPTTYEQYF. Variable domain in full (rest from reference TRBV11-2 and TRBJ2-7): EAGVAQSPRYKIIEKRQSVAFWCNPISGHATLYWYQQILGQGPKLLIQFQNNGVVDDSQLPKDRFSAERLKGVDSTLKIQPAKLEDSAVYLCASSLFPRGPTTYEQYFGPGTRLTVT.

The gene calls are TRBV18 and TRBJ1-4; possible D gene TRBD1, 5 bases. V dropped 3 bases and J dropped 3 bases, with 17 bases sitting between them. The CDR3 has 17 amino acids. The germline V gene encodes CDR1 KGHSH and CDR2 LQKENI. The CDR3 sequence: CASSPPPGRGANEKLFF. DNA for the CDR3: TGTGCCAGCTCACCGCCTCCTGGCCGGGGGGCTAATGAAAAACTGTTTTTT.

CDR3 region: CASTKQGSSYEQYF. Here the CDR3 DNA reads TGTGCCAGCACCAAACAGGGGAGCTCCTACGAGCAGTACTTC. The chain combines TRBV5-4 with TRBJ2-7; 7 bases map to TRBD1. This CDR3 comprises 14 residues. Germline CDR1 SGHNT, CDR2 YYREEE (reference sequence). V dropped 6 bases and J dropped 0; count of bases not matched to a gene: 6.

This clonotype was recorded many times. The chain combines TRBV11-2 with TRBJ1-2, with a tentative D call TRBD1 (5 bases). The CDR3 extends over 14 amino acids. Germline loops: CDR1 SGHAT, CDR2 FQNNGV. V lost 2 bases and J 4 bases, leaving 11 bases between the germline ends. CDR3 in amino acids: CASSLRGESYGYTF. Here the CDR3 DNA reads TGTGCCAGCAGCTTAAGAGGGGAGTCCTATGGCTACACCTTC.

Concerning this clonotype: At one end the junction does not follow the germline gene, possibly because of a read error. The chain carries TRBV19 and TRBJ1-2; possibly TRBD1 for D (5 bases). Germline CDR1 LNHDA, CDR2 SQIVND (reference sequence). The CDR3 totals 14 residues. CDR3 nucleotides: TGTGCCAGTCATAGGCGTGAGAGGGGCTATGGCTATACCTTC. Residues: CASHRRERGYGYTF.

There are many counts of this clonotype. This sequence joins TRBV6-1 and TRBJ2-5; TRBD1 agrees at 10 bases. This CDR3 has 17 residues. Germline values: CDR1 MNHNS, CDR2 SASEGT. V was pared by 2 bases and J by 4 bases, with 10 bases of the junction left unmatched. The CDR3 coding sequence is TGTGCCAGCAGTGAAAATCGGGGACAGGGGATTCGAGAGACCCAGTACTTC. Its protein is CASSENRGQGIRETQYF.

V gene TRBV2 combines with J gene TRBJ2-3, with D hard to call. The V end was cut by 3 bases, the J end by 1 base, with 8 bases between. The V gene's germline CDR1 is SNHLY and CDR2 FYNNEI. CDR3 length equals 14 residues. The CDR3 protein is CASSETARTDTQYF. The CDR3 region has the DNA TGTGCCAGCAGTGAGACGGCCCGCACAGATACGCAGTATTTT.

This clonotype came up many times. V is TRBV7-9 and J is TRBJ1-2, with TRBD1 identical over 8 bases. The CDR3 sequence is 16 residues long. The V and J ends lost 4 bases and 3 bases, in that order; junction bases with no gene match: 10. Germline lookup yields CDR1 SEHNR and CDR2 FQNEAQ (reference sequence). CDR3 sequence (DNA): TGTGCCAGCAGCTCGATTCAGGGGGCGCGGGACTATGGCTACACCTTC. It translates to CASSSIQGARDYGYTF.

V usage is TRBV12-3 or TRBV12-4 and J usage is TRBJ2-3, with TRBD1 matching 11 bases. Trimming took 5 bases from V and 2 from J; bases not matched to a gene: 6. The CDR3 is 16 amino acids. The CDR3 loop is CASSARDRGNTDTQYF. The CDR3 DNA is TGTGCCAGCAGTGCGAGGGACAGGGGGAACACAGATACGCAGTATTTT.

V is TRBV19 and J is TRBJ1-3; D not certain. Germline CDR1 is LNHDA and CDR2 is SQIVND (reference sequence). V lost 2 bases and J lost 2, with 7 bases in between. This CDR3 spans 14 amino acids. In DNA form, the CDR3 reads TGTGCCAGTAGTATAACCGGACCTGGAAACACCATATATTTT. This translates into CASSITGPGNTIYF.

This clonotype was found many times. This rearrangement joins TRBV19 to TRBJ1-1, with 7 bases matching TRBD1. Germline V gives CDR1 LNHDA, CDR2 SQIVND (reference sequence). Germline trimming cut 4 bases from V and 4 bases from J; bases unmatched to any gene: 3. The CDR3 spans 13 residues. The CDR3: CASSTDRRTEAFF. As DNA, the CDR3 is TGTGCCAGTAGTACGGACAGGCGCACTGAAGCTTTCTTT.

Ten or more counts support this clonotype. V and J are TRBV6-9 and TRBJ2-6; the D gene is possibly TRBD2 (6 bases). Germline values: CDR1 MNHGY, CDR2 SVAAGI. CDR3 size: 17 residues. V shed 4 bases and J shed 4 bases, with 17 bases lying between them. Here the CDR3 reads CASSSSGGGPGANVLTF. Here the CDR3 DNA reads TGTGCCAGCAGTTCCTCCGGTGGAGGGCCCGGGGCCAACGTCCTGACTTTC.

This chain joins TRBV10-3 and TRBJ1-3, with 7 bases lining up with TRBD1. Germline V gives CDR1 ENHRY, CDR2 SYGVKD. With V trimmed by 9 bases and J by 0 bases, 2 bases remained unmatched. There are 13 residues in the CDR3. CDR3: CAMGQSSGNTIYF. The CDR3 DNA reads as TGTGCCATGGGACAGAGCTCTGGAAACACCATATATTTT.

The chain uses TRBV5-1 and TRBJ2-2; TRBD1 might be the D (6 bases). Germline V CDR1 and CDR2: SGHRS, YFSETQ. V lost 10 bases and J 1 base, leaving 14 bases between the germline ends. The CDR3 loop spans 14 amino acids. The CDR3 DNA reads as TGCGCCTCCCTCCCGGGACAGAACACCGGGGAGCTGTTTTTT. This codes for CASLPGQNTGELFF.

In this sample, this clonotype turned up many times. The V and J genes are TRBV30 and TRBJ1-5; D not certain. Germline lookup yields CDR1 GTSNPN and CDR2 SVGIG (reference sequence). The germline V and J ends were trimmed by 4 bases and 7 bases, with 17 bases remaining between them. This CDR3 spans 14 amino acids. CDR3 sequence: CAWTHQDGRQPQHF. As DNA, the CDR3 is TGTGCCTGGACTCATCAAGATGGGAGACAGCCCCAGCATTTT. Combining the CDR3 with reference TRBV30 and TRBJ1-5 gives the whole variable domain SQTIHQWPATLVQPVGSPLSLECTVEGTSNPNLYWYRQAAGRGLQLLFYSVGIGQISSEVPQNLSASRPQDRQFILSSKKLLLSDSGFYLCAWTHQDGRQPQHFGDGTRLSIL.

The rearrangement joins TRBV20-1 to TRBJ1-2, with D unclear. The germline V and J ends were trimmed by 3 bases and 3 bases, with 5 bases remaining between them. This CDR3 contains 11 residues. Germline CDR1 is DFQATT and CDR2 is SNEGSKA (reference sequence). The CDR3 protein is CSASKDYGYTF. The CDR3 DNA reads TGCAGTGCTAGTAAGGACTATGGCTACACCTTC.

V and J are TRBV2 and TRBJ2-5; tentatively, D is TRBD1 (5 bases). Looked up from germline, CDR1 is SNHLY and CDR2 is FYNNEI. Trimming removed 8 bases at V and 2 bases at J, with 15 bases between. This CDR3 is built from 14 residues. CDR3 coding DNA: TGTGCCAGCGTACTTAGGCGGACACAAGAGACCCAGTACTTC. Its translation: CASVLRRTQETQYF.

The chain carries TRBV5-4 and TRBJ1-2, with a tentative D call TRBD1 (5 bases). V lost 6 bases to trimming and J lost 2 bases, with 17 bases between them. There are 15 residues in the CDR3. Germline V lookup: CDR1 SGHNT, CDR2 YYREEE (reference sequence). CDR3 nucleotide sequence: TGTGCCAGCACAAGCGTAGGGGTGGGGAACTATGGCTACACCTTC. Translating gives CASTSVGVGNYGYTF.